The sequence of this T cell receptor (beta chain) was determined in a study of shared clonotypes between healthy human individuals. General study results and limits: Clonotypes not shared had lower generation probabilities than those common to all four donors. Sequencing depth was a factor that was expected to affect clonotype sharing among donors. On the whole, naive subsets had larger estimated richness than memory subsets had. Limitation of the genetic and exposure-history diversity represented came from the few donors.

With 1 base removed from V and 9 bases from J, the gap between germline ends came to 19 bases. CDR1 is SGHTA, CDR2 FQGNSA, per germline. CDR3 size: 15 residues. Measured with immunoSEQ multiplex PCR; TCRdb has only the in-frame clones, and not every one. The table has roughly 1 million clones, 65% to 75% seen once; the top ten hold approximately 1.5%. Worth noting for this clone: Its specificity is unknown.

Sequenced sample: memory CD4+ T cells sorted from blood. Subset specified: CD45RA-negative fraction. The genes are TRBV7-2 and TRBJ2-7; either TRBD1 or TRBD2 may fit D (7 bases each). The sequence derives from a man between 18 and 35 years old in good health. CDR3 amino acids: CASSLGATPRGGQYF. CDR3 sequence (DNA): TGTGCCAGCAGCTTAGGCGCTACCCCCAGGGGGGGGCAGTACTTC.